This is a list of T cell receptor beta chains from one sample in a study of human T cells and chemical hapten exposure. MiXCR, applied by TCRdb to the RACE reads, yields one record per CDR3 protein. This table has around 75,000 distinct CDR3 sequences, about an eighth appearing once. The material sequenced was whole blood, taken in connection with sensitization to the hapten diphenylcyclopropenone (DPC). The receptors shown here come from a woman in her sixties or seventies with alopecia areata. Some clones in this sample may be carry-over from other donors' samples. The CDR3 runs from the conserved cysteine through the conserved F or W. The D gene is left open where the match is weak. Clone size is shown for a subset of rows, as once, few, many or a class of expanded clone.

cdr3_aa	cdr3_nt	d_call	clone_size	j_call	v_call
CSVGLPSTGSTEAFF	TGCAGCGTTGGTCTCCCCTCTACAGGGAGCACTGAAGCTTTCTTT	-	many	TRBJ1-1	TRBV29-1
CSVDSSGRETQYF	TGCAGCGTTGATTCGTCCGGGAGGGAGACCCAGTACTTC	TRBD2	few	TRBJ2-5	TRBV29-1
CASRAGVPDTEAFF	TGTGCCAGCAGGGCAGGGGTACCAGACACTGAAGCTTTCTTT	-	-	TRBJ1-1	TRBV11-2
CVSSPPAGRGNTEAFF	TGTGTCAGCTCACCCCCTGCAGGGAGAGGGAACACTGAAGCTTTCTTT	-	few	TRBJ1-1	TRBV18
CASSFDRETQYF	TGTGCCAGCAGTTTCGACCGCGAGACCCAGTACTTC	-	many	TRBJ2-5	TRBV12-3/TRBV12-4
CASSESGRSGYTF	TGCGCCAGCAGTGAATCAGGGAGGAGCGGCTACACCTTC	-	few	TRBJ1-2	TRBV10-2
CASSPRGWQETQYF	TGTGCCAGCAGCCCTAGGGGTTGGCAAGAGACCCAGTACTTC	-	few	TRBJ2-5	TRBV11-2
CASSPTALAGGPITGELFF	TGTGCCAGCAGCCCAACCGCCCTAGCGGGGGGGCCAATCACCGGGGAGCTGTTTTTT	TRBD2	many	TRBJ2-2	TRBV7-8
CASSHGQGRTEAFF	TGCGCCAGCAGCCACGGACAGGGGCGTACTGAAGCTTTCTTT	TRBD1	many	TRBJ1-1	TRBV5-1
CASGTGGFDYGYTF	TGTGCATCAGGGACAGGGGGTTTCGACTATGGCTACACCTTC	TRBD1	-	TRBJ1-2	TRBV10-3
CASSAWGVGDEQFF	TGTGCCAGCAGTGCGTGGGGAGTAGGGGATGAGCAGTTCTTC	-	few	TRBJ2-1	TRBV6-4
CASSLLGQGNEQYF	TGTGCCAGCAGTTTACTGGGACAGGGGAACGAGCAGTACTTC	TRBD1	-	TRBJ2-7	TRBV27
CASSTGGTEENEKLFF	TGTGCCAGCAGTACGGGGGGGACCGAGGAGAATGAAAAACTGTTTTTT	-	-	TRBJ1-4	TRBV6-6
CASSEQVSRTDTQYF	TGTGCCAGCAGCGAACAGGTTTCGCGCACAGATACGCAGTATTTT	-	-	TRBJ2-3	TRBV9
CSAPPDSFYPYEQYF	TGCAGTGCTCCCCCCGACAGCTTCTATCCCTACGAGCAGTACTTC	-	-	TRBJ2-7	TRBV20-1
CATSDPASELYNEQFF	TGTGCCACCAGTGACCCGGCCAGCGAACTATACAATGAGCAGTTCTTC	-	-	TRBJ2-1	TRBV24-1
CSVAGPGEETQYF	TGCAGCGTTGCTGGGCCCGGCGAGGAGACCCAGTACTTC	-	few	TRBJ2-5	TRBV29-1
CASSSPSESTDTQYF	TGCGCCAGCAGCTCGCCTAGCGAGAGCACAGATACGCAGTATTTT	-	few	TRBJ2-3	TRBV5-1
CASSLAVGTGVTGELFF	TGTGCCAGCAGCTTAGCTGTTGGGACGGGAGTCACCGGGGAGCTGTTTTTT	-	many	TRBJ2-2	TRBV11-2
CSARSPLAGLHNEQFF	TGCAGTGCTAGATCCCCACTAGCGGGCCTTCACAATGAGCAGTTCTTC	TRBD2	many	TRBJ2-1	TRBV20-1
CASSPRLAGGGGELFF	TGTGCCAGCAGCCCCCGACTAGCGGGGGGAGGCGGGGAGCTGTTTTTT	TRBD2	many	TRBJ2-2	TRBV11-3
CASSETGPGELFF	TGTGCCAGCAGTGAGACGGGGCCCGGGGAGCTGTTTTTT	-	many	TRBJ2-2	TRBV6-1
CAWSEASGLTDTQYF	TGTGCCTGGAGTGAGGCTAGCGGCCTCACAGATACGCAGTATTTT	TRBD2	few	TRBJ2-3	TRBV30
CASSFHLQPNTEAFF	TGTGCCAGCAGTTTCCACCTACAGCCTAACACTGAAGCTTTCTTT	-	-	TRBJ1-1	TRBV12-3/TRBV12-4
CSARDSRAPYNEQFF	TGCAGTGCTAGAGACTCCAGGGCACCCTACAATGAGCAGTTCTTC	-	-	TRBJ2-1	TRBV20-1